Listed below are T cell receptor beta chains from one sample, sequenced in a study of blood T cell repertoires in COVID-19. TCRdb keeps only in-frame clones here, not all; method: immunoSEQ multiplex PCR. The data hold hundreds of thousands of clones, with roughly 86% observed a single time. The sequenced material came from PBMCs or T cells enriched from blood (not recorded which). These receptors were taken from a woman in her twenties or thirties with acute COVID-19. CDR3s leave out the opening cysteine and the closing phenylalanine or tryptophan.

v_gene	len	j_gene	CDR3aa
TRBV7-9	13	TRBJ2-1	ASSPQLTGGNEQF
TRBV5-4	14	TRBJ2-3	ASSLGLAGATDTQY
TRBV7-2	13	TRBJ2-7	ASSQAGAPGYEQY
TRBV18	14	TRBJ1-5	ASSQLQGASNQPQH
TRBV29-1	12	TRBJ1-1	SVPGQGFSTEAF
TRBV30	12	TRBJ1-4	AWSTGGLNEKLF
TRBV7-2	16	TRBJ2-3	ASSLVPAGGLSTDTQY
TRBV27	14	TRBJ1-2	ASSTSDRGLLDGYT
TRBV5-8	13	TRBJ2-2	ASSLWLATTGELF
TRBV5-6	12	TRBJ1-5	ASSTQVSNQPQH
TRBV9	13	TRBJ2-6	ASSSTGSGANVLT
TRBV2	11	TRBJ1-6	ASSEGAPSPLH
TRBV5-1	12	TRBJ1-6	ASSFDRVSSPLH
TRBV27	13	TRBJ2-1	ASRSSGGGYNEQF
TRBV5-4	15	TRBJ2-7	ASSFRAGGMNSYEQY
TRBV7-2	12	TRBJ1-5	ASSFVPRDQPQH
TRBV4-3	13	TRBJ1-5	ASSQDSTGNQPQH
TRBV5-6	12	TRBJ1-1	ASSFPTANTEAF
TRBV6-2/TRBV6-3	12	TRBJ2-5	ASSYSTSQETQY
TRBV5-1	15	TRBJ1-2	ASSPGFGVGEGDGYT
TRBV18	12	TRBJ2-7	ASSPPRDSPEQY
TRBV5-1	11	TRBJ1-1	ASSLRGETEAF
TRBV7-2	12	TRBJ1-4	ASSLQGAGEKLF
TRBV6-5	11	TRBJ1-1	ASSPRGNTEAF
TRBV14	12	TRBJ2-1	ASSPGTGRNEQF
TRBV4-1	13	TRBJ2-1	ASSHWGQGRDEQF
TRBV24-1	12	TRBJ1-5	ATSAATGTGPQH
TRBV9	17	TRBJ2-7	ASSVAGGWRGARSYEQY
TRBV24-1	11	TRBJ2-7	ATSDPGQGKQY
TRBV7-8	14	TRBJ1-6	ASSFRTGNYNSPLH
TRBV7-9	12	TRBJ2-1	ASSLQGLDNEQF
TRBV3-1/TRBV3-2	9	TRBJ1-2	ASSHGDGYT
TRBV29-1	10	TRBJ2-7	SVGGTFYEQY
TRBV24-1	9	TRBJ1-3	ATSAGNTIY
TRBV5-1	14	TRBJ2-7	ASSLPIAGPTYEQY
TRBV27	14	TRBJ1-6	ASSLSVGGIGSPLH
TRBV19	14	TRBJ1-1	ASSADRGVLDTEAF
TRBV19	12	TRBJ2-4	ASSRQGKENIQY
TRBV6-5	11	TRBJ1-2	ASRLDSNYGYT
TRBV27	14	TRBJ1-2	ASSVTAGTVAYGYT
TRBV28	14	TRBJ1-1	ASSLHPGSLNTEAF
TRBV15	14	TRBJ2-3	ATSRTRAGVTDTQY
TRBV27	14	TRBJ2-2	ASSPAGDRNTGELF
TRBV27	13	TRBJ1-2	ASSLSPRGAGGYT
TRBV6-5	12	TRBJ2-5	ASTSGTVHQTQY
TRBV19	11	TRBJ1-5	ATATGRDQPQH
TRBV9	12	TRBJ1-3	ASSRQGVGNTIY
TRBV9	13	TRBJ2-2	ASSARQGNTGELF
TRBV15	16	TRBJ2-4	ATSRERQGAGTKNIQY
TRBV2	10	TRBJ2-7	ASSDFGDEQY
TRBV30	14	TRBJ1-1	AWSPRTVPRRAEAF
TRBV9	13	TRBJ1-6	ASSPRQGEGSPLH
TRBV19	12	TRBJ2-7	ASSTPDRAYEQY